This T cell receptor (beta chain) was identified in a study of OX40 agonist ivuxolimab in advanced cancers. Whole-study context: Patients got intravenous ivuxolimab at 0.01 to 10 mg/kg every 2 weeks. Therapy given before enrollment (anti-PD-1, anti-PD-L1 or anti-CTLA-4) was allowed, and over 35% had some.

Study-wide results and caveats: Certain nonresponders likewise exhibited a low normalized T-cell clonal expansion.

The length of the CDR3 is 16 residues. V was clipped by 6 bases and J by 0 bases, with 18 bases between them. Germline V gene sequence: CDR1 GTSNPN, CDR2 SVGIG (reference sequence). The method was immunoSEQ multiplex PCR; TCRdb's version includes in-frame clones alone and lacks a portion of them. This table holds about 28,000 clones, almost 85% found once. Comment on this clone: Its target is not known.

The chain joins TRBV30 to TRBJ2-1, with D possibly TRBD2 on 6 matching bases. The sequence was obtained from an adult with an advanced solid tumor such as melanoma, head and neck, liver or kidney cancer. The source was CD4+ or CD8+ T cells sorted from blood, collected in a trial of the OX40 agonist ivuxolimab. The CDR3 sequence: CACPPASGSSYNEQFF. The CDR3 DNA sequence: TGTGCCTGCCCCCCCGCGAGCGGGTCCTCCTACAATGAGCAGTTCTTC. The full variable domain, completed using reference TRBV30 and TRBJ2-1, is SQTIHQWPATLVQPVGSPLSLECTVEGTSNPNLYWYRQAAGRGLQLLFYSVGIGQISSEVPQNLSASRPQDRQFILSSKKLLLSDSGFYLCACPPASGSSYNEQFFGPGTRLTVL.